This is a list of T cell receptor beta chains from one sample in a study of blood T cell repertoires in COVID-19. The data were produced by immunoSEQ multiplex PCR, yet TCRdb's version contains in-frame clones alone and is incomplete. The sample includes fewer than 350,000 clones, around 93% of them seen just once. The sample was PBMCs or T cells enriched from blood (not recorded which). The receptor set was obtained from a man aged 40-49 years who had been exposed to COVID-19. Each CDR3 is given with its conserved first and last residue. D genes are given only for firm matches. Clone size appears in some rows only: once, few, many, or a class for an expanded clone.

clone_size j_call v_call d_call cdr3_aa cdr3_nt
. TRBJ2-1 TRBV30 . CAWSWAPTYNEQFF TGTGCCTGGAGTTGGGCCCCAACCTACAATGAGCAGTTCTTC
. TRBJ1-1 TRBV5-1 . CASSLGSSGGITEAFF TGCGCCAGCAGCTTGGGTTCTTCGGGGGGGATCACTGAAGCTTTCTTT
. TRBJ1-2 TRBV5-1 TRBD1 CASSLAGGQDYGYTF TGCGCCAGCAGCTTGGCCGGGGGACAGGATTATGGCTACACCTTC
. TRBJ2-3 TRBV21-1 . CASSKDQGPGTDTQYF TGTGCCAGCAGCAAAGATCAGGGTCCCGGCACAGATACGCAGTATTTT
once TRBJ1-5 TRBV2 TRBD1 CASSFNPGQGQSNQPQHF TGTGCCAGCAGTTTCAACCCGGGACAGGGTCAGTCGAATCAGCCCCAGCATTTT
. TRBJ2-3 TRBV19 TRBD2 CASSTRSGLAGAIPDTQYF TGTGCCAGTAGTACACGATCGGGACTAGCGGGAGCAATACCAGATACGCAGTATTTT
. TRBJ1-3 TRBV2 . CASTGLGGNTIYF TGTGCCAGCACCGGTCTTGGTGGAAACACCATATATTTT
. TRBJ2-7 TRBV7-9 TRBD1 CASSAPGQGAYEQYF TGTGCCAGCAGCGCTCCGGGACAGGGGGCATACGAGCAGTACTTC
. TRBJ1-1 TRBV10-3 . CAISSGASAFF TGTGCCATCAGTTCGGGTGCTTCAGCTTTCTTT
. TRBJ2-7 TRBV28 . CASSLLVSGVNEQYF TGTGCCAGCAGTTTGCTTGTGTCAGGGGTTAACGAGCAGTACTTC
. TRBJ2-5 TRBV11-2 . CASSSSGGRGQETQYF TGTGCCAGCAGCTCCTCCGGGGGGCGCGGTCAAGAGACCCAGTACTTC
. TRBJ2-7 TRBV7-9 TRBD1 CASSLDRASYEQYF TGTGCCAGCAGCTTGGACAGGGCCTCCTACGAGCAGTACTTC
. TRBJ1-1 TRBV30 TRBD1 CAWSVGTGFTEAFF TGTGCCTGGAGTGTAGGGACAGGGTTCACTGAAGCTTTCTTT
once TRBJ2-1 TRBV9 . CASSETGIPYNEQFF TGTGCCAGCAGCGAAACAGGGATCCCCTACAATGAGCAGTTCTTC
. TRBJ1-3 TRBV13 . CASSRNRAYSGNTIYF TGTGCCAGCAGTCGTAACAGGGCGTACTCTGGAAACACCATATATTTT
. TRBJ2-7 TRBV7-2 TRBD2 CASSLTGLAIVEQYF TGTGCCAGCAGCTTAACGGGACTAGCGATTGTTGAGCAGTACTTC
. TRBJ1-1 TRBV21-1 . CASSKEGQGMNTEAFF TGTGCCAGCAGCAAAGAAGGGCAGGGGATGAACACTGAAGCTTTCTTT
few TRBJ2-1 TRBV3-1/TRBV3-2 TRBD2 CASSPTGLADNEQFF TGTGCCAGCAGCCCGACGGGACTAGCCGACAATGAGCAGTTCTTC
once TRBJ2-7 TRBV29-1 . CSAGQTTYEQYF TGCAGCGCCGGACAGACTACCTACGAGCAGTACTTC
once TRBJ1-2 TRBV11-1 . CASSLRGYDYGYTF TGTGCCAGCAGCTTACGGGGGTACGACTATGGCTACACCTTC
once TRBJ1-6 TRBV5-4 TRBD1 CASNHRQGAGSPLHF TGTGCCAGCAACCACAGACAGGGGGCCGGTTCACCCCTCCACTTT
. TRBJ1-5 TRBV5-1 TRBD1 CASPFRTGDNQPQHF TGCGCCAGCCCCTTTAGGACAGGAGACAATCAGCCCCAGCATTTT
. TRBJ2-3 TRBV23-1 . CASSHPRTDTQYF TGCGCCAGCAGTCACCCTAGGACAGATACGCAGTATTTT
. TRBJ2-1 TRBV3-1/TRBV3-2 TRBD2 CASSQLAGGPGEQFF TGTGCCAGCAGCCAACTAGCGGGAGGGCCAGGTGAGCAGTTCTTC
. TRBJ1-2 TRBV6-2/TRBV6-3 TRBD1 CASSYFPGGYGYTF TGTGCCAGCAGTTATTTCCCAGGGGGCTATGGCTACACCTTC
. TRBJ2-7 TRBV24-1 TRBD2 CATSDRASGRLEEQYF TGTGCCACCAGTGATAGAGCTAGCGGGAGGTTGGAAGAGCAGTACTTC
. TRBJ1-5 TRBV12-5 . CASGLGQLNQPQHF TGTGCTAGTGGTTTGGGACAGCTTAATCAGCCCCAGCATTTT
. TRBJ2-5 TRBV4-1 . CASGRSRIETQYF TGCGCCAGTGGAAGGAGCCGAATCGAGACCCAGTACTTC
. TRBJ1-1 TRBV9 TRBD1 CASSVVGTGEAFF TGTGCCAGCAGCGTAGTGGGGACAGGGGAAGCTTTCTTT
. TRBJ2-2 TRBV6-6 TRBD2 CASSYGLAGGRGELFF TGTGCCAGCAGTTACGGACTAGCGGGAGGGAGGGGGGAGCTGTTTTTT
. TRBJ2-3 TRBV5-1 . CASSQPGGTDTQYF TGCGCCAGCAGCCAACCAGGAGGGACAGATACGCAGTATTTT
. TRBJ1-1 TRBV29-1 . CSGQGFLNTEAFF TGCAGCGGCCAGGGTTTTTTAAACACTGAAGCTTTCTTT
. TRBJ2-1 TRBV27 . CASSLSGAGWDEQFF TGTGCCAGCAGTTTATCGGGGGCAGGGTGGGATGAGCAGTTCTTC
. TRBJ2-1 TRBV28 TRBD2 CASTPWSSGRVEQFF TGTGCCAGCACCCCTTGGTCTAGCGGGAGGGTTGAGCAGTTCTTC
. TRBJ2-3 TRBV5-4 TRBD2 CASSTRLAGVPDTQYF TGTGCCAGCAGCACTAGACTAGCGGGAGTCCCAGATACGCAGTATTTT
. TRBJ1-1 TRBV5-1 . CASSSTENTEAFF TGCGCCAGCAGCTCGACAGAGAACACTGAAGCTTTCTTT
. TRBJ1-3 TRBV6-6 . CASSQLRRNTIYF TGTGCCAGCAGCCAACTACGGAGAAACACCATATATTTT
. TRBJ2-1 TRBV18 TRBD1 CASLPLDRGLHNEQFF TGTGCCAGCTTACCCTTGGACAGGGGACTCCACAATGAGCAGTTCTTC
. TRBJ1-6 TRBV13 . CASSPQGLSYNSPLHF TGTGCCAGCAGCCCCCAGGGGTTATCCTATAATTCACCCCTCCACTTT
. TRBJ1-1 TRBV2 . CASSAGQTNTEAFF TGTGCCAGCAGTGCCGGACAGACGAACACTGAAGCTTTCTTT
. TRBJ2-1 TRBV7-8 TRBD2 CASSLTLAEDNEQFF TGTGCCAGCAGCTTAACACTAGCGGAAGACAATGAGCAGTTCTTC